This T cell receptor (beta chain) was recorded in a study of shared clonotypes between healthy human individuals. In the study overall: CD8 memory received one plate per donor, CD8 naive two, CD4 memory three and CD4 naive three. Findings of the study overall: Shared clonotypes across all four donors exceeded non-shared ones in generation probability.

Notes on this clone: Antigen specificity is unknown.

Negatively enriched CD4+ T cells were divided by CD45RA into naive and memory. The CDR3 length is 18 residues. Trimming cost V 0 bases and J 0 bases, with 18 bases left between them. Germline-derived CDR1 and CDR2 are GTSNPN and SVGIG (reference sequence). Clones were read by immunoSEQ multiplex PCR, and TCRdb kept only the in-frame ones, dropping some. The table has 500,000 or so clones, about 96% seen once. Material: naive CD4+ T cells sorted from blood. The subset denotes: CD45RA+ positively selected. This chain joins TRBV30 and TRBJ1-3; a weak D match, TRBD1 (6 bases). This sequence was found in a woman aged 25 to 39 in good health. CDR3 residues: CAWSVSRTGKSSGNTIYF. The CDR3 nucleotides are TGTGCCTGGAGTGTATCCCGAACAGGGAAAAGCTCTGGAAACACCATATATTTT.